This entry concerns a single T cell receptor beta chain. Its antigen is not identified. These data belong to a study of cytomegalovirus exposure and HLA in healthy donors. Study results and limitations: Common viral pathogens were later found to be apparently linked to several of the most significant clusters. Among TCR beta chains, those listed as cytomegalovirus-associated numbered approximately 150. A later analysis found TCR association rates differed by HLA locus, highest for DRB1 and lowest for HLA-C. In an earlier analysis, most TCR beta V segments were productive about 87% or about 30% of the time.

The study ran its PCR with 60 Vbeta and 13 Jbeta primers. The data were produced by immunoSEQ multiplex PCR, yet TCRdb's version contains in-frame clones alone and is incomplete. Here the sample table reports some 120,000 clones. CDR1 is SNHLY and CDR2 is FYNNEI in the germline V gene. The CDR3 runs to 12 residues. Trimming removed 5 bases at V and 10 bases at J, with 14 bases between. The sequence was obtained from a woman in her sixties in good health and CMV-seronegative. This chain links TRBV2 with TRBJ1-1, with D possibly matching TRBD1 (5 bases). The sequencing sample was made of PBMCs. The DNA for the CDR3 is TGTGCCAGCAGTCCCCAGGCCGGGGGAGCTTTCTTT. This gives the protein CASSPQAGGAFF.